This T cell receptor beta chain was sequenced in a study of blood T cell repertoires in COVID-19. Study at large: Samples of COVID-19 (acute and convalescent) were obtained from the United States, Italy and Spain. In each case, the material was cDNA or gDNA derived from T cells, B-cell-depleted T cells, or PBMCs.

Those who participated ranged in age from about 18 to 89 years and resided in 24 US areas. The CDR3 spans 11 residues. The V end lost 6 bases, the J end lost 6 bases, and 12 bases lay between the germline ends. Germline CDR1 is SQVTM and CDR2 is ANQGSEA. Original data processing: The assay estimated nucleated cells by amplifying reference gene primers. Method: immunoSEQ multiplex PCR; TCRdb's copy keeps in-frame clones and lacks some. The DNA gave D and trimming, while V, J and clone size come from that table. The sample consists of around 240,000 clones, 80% to 90% of them appearing once. Sequenced material: PBMCs or T cells enriched from blood (not recorded which). The source of this sequence is a woman in her forties or fifties who had recovered from COVID-19. This sequence joins TRBV29-1 and TRBJ2-7; the D gene is possibly TRBD2 (6 bases). The CDR3, as DNA: TGCAGCGTGGAGGGGATCGGCGAGCAGTACTTC. Its protein product is CSVEGIGEQYF.